This TCR beta chain was documented in a study of cytomegalovirus exposure and HLA in healthy donors. General study findings and limits: The listing of roughly 160 TCR beta chains classed them as cytomegalovirus-associated. Immune exposure information available was restricted to CMV serostatus. With DRB1 most and HLA-C fewest, TCR association rates differed between HLA loci in a later analysis. Reports state that TCR beta sequences accurately predicted most subjects' HLA-A and HLA-B alleles.

In the PCR, 60 Vbeta and 13 Jbeta primers were used. Some clones are missing from TCRdb's copy, which holds only in-frame ones; the method was immunoSEQ multiplex PCR. The sample shows around 110,000 clones, approximately 9.4% of them seen only once. Concerning this clone: Antigen specificity is unknown.

The sequence was collected from a man aged 25-45 years in good health and CMV-seronegative. The material sequenced was PBMCs.

The CDR3, as DNA: TGTGCTAGTGGTTTGGTAACCGGGGGGGGCTACGAGCAGTACTTC. Translating it yields CASGLVTGGGYEQYF. This chain uses TRBV12-5 with TRBJ2-7; 8 nucleotides align to TRBD2. The CDR3 loop spans 15 amino acids. J lost 3 bases, V lost 0 bases, and 4 bases had no gene match. The germline V gene has CDR1 LGHNT and CDR2 FRNRAP.